The 32 T cell receptor beta chains below were found in one sample sequenced in a study of blood T cells in healthy people across ages. A second PCR, run for roughly 7 to 11 cycles, used a sample-barcoded 5' primer plus a J-beta primer mix. Each CDR3 protein is one row after TCRdb ran MiXCR on the 5' RACE reads. The sample lists fewer than 1,000,000 distinct CDR3 sequences; approximately 48% were seen once. The specimen was blood. The receptor set was obtained from a man in his 60s in good health.

The genes are TRBV5-5 and TRBJ2-4; weak D call: TRBD2 (7 bases). The J call is in doubt because the DNA end fits TRBJ2-7 better. The germline gives CDR1 SGHKS, CDR2 YYEKEE (reference sequence). CDR3 length: 14 amino acids. Written as DNA, the CDR3 is TGTGCCAGCGATGTCGCGGGGAGGGGGTACGAGCAGTACTTC. Translation gives CASDVAGRGYEQYF.

This chain joins TRBV20-1 and TRBJ1-5; possibly TRBD1 for D (5 bases). The germline V gene encodes CDR1 DFQATT and CDR2 SNEGSKA (reference sequence). The germline V and J ends were trimmed by 1 base and 1 base, with 11 bases remaining between them. CDR3 length: 15 amino acids. In DNA, the CDR3 is TGCAGTGCTAGAGGCGGGGGAGGAAGCAATCAGCCCCAGCATTTT. Its protein product is CSARGGGGSNQPQHF.

This clonotype was counted a few times. The rearrangement links TRBV5-1 to TRBJ2-5; D not resolved. V gave up 4 bases and J gave up 4 bases, with 11 bases separating them. Germline V lookup: CDR1 SGHRS, CDR2 YFSETQ. The CDR3 has 13 amino acids. The CDR3 sequence is CASSIQKRETQYF. Here the CDR3 DNA reads TGCGCCAGCAGCATTCAGAAGAGAGAGACCCAGTACTTC.

The rearrangement joins TRBV7-2 to TRBJ2-3; 8 positions agree with TRBD2. CDR1 is SGHTA, CDR2 FQGNSA, per germline. This CDR3 is 15 amino acids long. The trim removed 5 bases at V and 3 bases at J, leaving 7 bases unmatched. DNA for the CDR3: TGTGCCAGCAGCCCCGGGGGGGTCCAGACAGATACGCAGTATTTT. Protein product: CASSPGGVQTDTQYF.

This clonotype has just a few counts. The chain joins TRBV7-2 to TRBJ2-7; tentative D call: TRBD2 (6 bases). The germline V gene has CDR1 SGHTA and CDR2 FQGNSA. V was clipped by 5 bases and J by 5 bases, with 16 bases between them. The CDR3 consists of 14 residues. The CDR3 loop reads CASSRVGGLNEQYF. The CDR3 DNA reads TGTGCCAGCAGCCGCGTGGGGGGACTGAACGAGCAGTACTTC.

The chain is built from TRBV7-9 and TRBJ2-3; 7 bases fit TRBD2. The germline CDR1 and CDR2 sequences are SEHNR and FQNEAQ (reference sequence). V lost 7 bases, J lost 0 bases, and 4 bases stayed unmatched. CDR3 size: 14 residues. CDR3 protein: CASNTGGSTDTQYF. The CDR3 DNA sequence: TGTGCCAGCAATACGGGGGGAAGCACAGATACGCAGTATTTT.

This clonotype was counted at least ten times. This chain uses TRBV20-1 with TRBJ2-1, with 10 bases aligning to TRBD1. Germline V gives CDR1 DFQATT, CDR2 SNEGSKA (reference sequence). This CDR3 is 14 amino acids long. V shed 6 bases and J 8 bases; nucleotides not matched to a gene: 10. The CDR3: CSASGTGELDEQFF. The CDR3 DNA is TGCAGTGCCTCCGGGACAGGGGAATTGGATGAGCAGTTCTTC.

The rearrangement joins TRBV6-2 or TRBV6-3 to TRBJ2-7; 11 positions match TRBD2. Losses at the gene ends were 6 bases for V and 4 bases for J; bases not matched to a gene: 5. The CDR3 is 14 residues long. Germline assignment: CDR1 MNHEY and CDR2 SVGEGT. The CDR3 nucleotides read TGTGCCAGCAGCAGACTAGCGGGGACATACGAGCAGTACTTC. It translates to CASSRLAGTYEQYF.

V is TRBV3-1 and J is TRBJ2-4; D ambiguous. The DNA end is a closer match to TRBJ2-7, so the J assignment may be wrong. This CDR3 contains 13 residues. CDR1 is LGHDT, CDR2 YNNKEL, per germline (reference sequence). The CDR3 DNA reads TGTGCCAGCAGCCACCTAACCTACTACGAGCAGTACTTC. It yields the protein CASSHLTYYEQYF.

CDR3 amino acids: CASSLVGSGGRHEQYF. The CDR3 DNA is TGTGCCAGCAGCTTAGTCGGGTCGGGGGGCAGGCACGAGCAGTACTTC. J is TRBJ2-5 and V is TRBV11-3; possible D gene TRBD2, 7 bases. The J call may be mistaken, given a closer DNA end match to TRBJ2-7. Germline loops: CDR1 SGHNT, CDR2 YENEEA. The CDR3 totals 16 residues.

This clonotype was seen a few times. This chain links TRBV20-1 with TRBJ1-2, with D unclear. Germline V lookup: CDR1 DFQATT, CDR2 SNEGSKA (reference sequence). The CDR3 is 11 amino acids. Trimming cost V 4 bases and J 4 bases, with 7 bases left between them. As DNA, the CDR3 is TGCAGTGCTACAGACACCTATGGCTACACCTTC. This gives the protein CSATDTYGYTF.

This clonotype turned up a few times. The rearrangement joins TRBV10-3 to TRBJ2-3, with no clear D. Germline CDR1 ENHRY, CDR2 SYGVKD. V dropped 4 bases and J dropped 4 bases, with 12 bases sitting between them. The CDR3 contains 14 residues. The CDR3 protein is CAISGGGGPDTQYF. The CDR3 coding sequence is TGTGCCATCAGTGGTGGTGGTGGTCCAGATACGCAGTATTTT.

This clonotype has only a few counts. The chain couples TRBV4-3 to TRBJ2-7, with TRBD1 matching over 8 bases. V lost 0 bases to trimming and J lost 7 bases; unmatched junction nucleotides: 8. Germline lookup yields CDR1 LGHNA and CDR2 YSLEER. The CDR3 loop spans 15 amino acids. CDR3 coding DNA: TGCGCCAGCAGCCAAGACACAGGGGGAGTTTGGGAGCAGTACTTC. Translating gives CASSQDTGGVWEQYF.

V usage is TRBV6-6 and J usage is TRBJ2-5; tentatively, D is TRBD1 (6 bases). CDR3 size: 15 residues. The germline V gene encodes CDR1 MNHNY and CDR2 SVGAGI (reference sequence). V lost 2 bases to trimming and J lost 2 bases, with 12 bases between them. CDR3 loop: CASSYGGASQETQYF. The CDR3 nucleotides read TGTGCCAGCAGTTACGGGGGCGCGAGTCAAGAGACCCAGTACTTC.

On this clonotype: An end of the junction differs from the germline gene, which may be a read error. The rearrangement links TRBV29-1 to TRBJ1-1; TRBD1 might be the D (5 bases). Germline assignment: CDR1 SQVTM and CDR2 ANQGSEA. The CDR3 totals 12 residues. Here the CDR3 DNA reads TGCAGCGTCCGACAGACGAACCCTGAAGCTTTCTTT. This gives the protein CSVRQTNPEAFF.

The V gene is TRBV5-1, the J gene TRBJ1-1, with D hard to call. Germline loops: CDR1 SGHRS, CDR2 YFSETQ. There are 16 residues in the CDR3. V was shortened by 0 bases and J by 0 bases, with 12 bases between the two germline ends. Here the CDR3 reads CASSLVGGVMNTEAFF. The CDR3 DNA follows: TGCGCCAGCAGCTTGGTAGGCGGAGTAATGAACACTGAAGCTTTCTTT.

The chain couples TRBV7-9 to TRBJ1-1; a weak D match, TRBD1 (5 bases). This CDR3 is 14 amino acids long. The germline V gene has CDR1 SEHNR and CDR2 FQNEAQ (reference sequence). Trimming took 2 bases from V and 1 from J, leaving 8 bases between them. The DNA for the CDR3 is TGTGCCAGCAGCTTAAGGACACCGAACACTGAAGCTTTCTTT. As protein: CASSLRTPNTEAFF.

CDR3 protein: CASRREGRDEQFF. The CDR3 DNA sequence: TGTGCCAGCCGCCGGGAGGGTCGTGATGAGCAGTTCTTC. The chain has TRBV3-1 and TRBJ2-1; 8 bases fit TRBD2. The CDR3 spans 13 residues. Germline V lookup: CDR1 LGHDT, CDR2 YNNKEL (reference sequence). V lost 8 bases and J lost 8; bases outside the gene matches: 8.

This clonotype was picked up a small number of times. The gene calls are TRBV5-4 and TRBJ2-7, with D perhaps assigned TRBD1 or TRBD2 (5 bases each). CDR1 is SGHNT, CDR2 YYREEE, per germline (reference sequence). The CDR3 extends over 14 amino acids. V was clipped by 4 bases and J by 1 base, with 12 bases between them. CDR3 in amino acids: CASSRGWGSYEQYF. In nucleotides, the CDR3 is TGTGCCAGCAGCCGTGGATGGGGGTCCTACGAGCAGTACTTC. The complete variable domain, with remaining parts taken from reference TRBV5-4 and TRBJ2-7, reads ETGVTQSPTHLIKTRGQQVTLRCSSQSGHNTVSWYQQALGQGPQFIFQYYREEENGRGNFPPRFSGLQFPNYSSELNVNALELDDSALYLCASSRGWGSYEQYFGPGTRLTVT.

V gene TRBV11-2 combines with J gene TRBJ2-7; 10 positions agree with TRBD1. CDR1 and CDR2 (germline): SGHAT, FQNNGV. Trimming removed 7 bases from V and 5 bases from J; junction bases left unmatched: 5. This CDR3 spans 13 amino acids. CDR3 region: CASTVDRGHEQYF. CDR3 in DNA: TGTGCCAGCACCGTAGACAGGGGGCACGAGCAGTACTTC.

The chain couples TRBV27 to TRBJ2-3, with 8 bases that match TRBD1. V dropped 7 bases and J dropped 5; count of bases not matched to a gene: 8. Germline V gives CDR1 MNHEY, CDR2 SMNVEV (reference sequence). The CDR3 is 14 residues long. Here the CDR3 reads CASTPGGVIDTQYF. CDR3 in DNA: TGTGCCAGCACGCCAGGGGGCGTTATAGATACGCAGTATTTT.

V gene TRBV12-3 or TRBV12-4 combines with J gene TRBJ2-5; 8 bases map to TRBD2. The CDR3 length is 13 residues. V lost 6 bases, J lost 4 bases, and 4 bases stayed unmatched. The chain's CDR3 is CASRGLAVETQYF. The DNA for the CDR3 is TGTGCCAGCAGAGGACTAGCTGTAGAGACCCAGTACTTC.

The table lists this clonotype with a few counts. V gene TRBV4-1 combines with J gene TRBJ1-1; 8 nucleotides line up with TRBD1. Germline CDR1 MGHRA, CDR2 YSYEKL. Losses at the gene ends were 2 bases for V and 4 bases for J; bases not matched to a gene: 6. The CDR3 is 15 residues long. Here the CDR3 reads CASSQTGGVGTEAFF. The CDR3 coding sequence is TGCGCCAGCAGCCAAACAGGGGGTGTAGGCACTGAAGCTTTCTTT.

CDR3 sequence: CSARYAGRQRNYGYTF. In DNA form, the CDR3 reads TGCAGTGCTAGATACGCGGGCAGGCAGAGGAACTATGGCTACACCTTC. The chain has TRBV20-1 and TRBJ1-2; D is ambiguous. With 2 bases removed from V and 2 bases from J, the gap between germline ends came to 18 bases. This CDR3 spans 16 amino acids. Germline V lookup: CDR1 DFQATT, CDR2 SNEGSKA (reference sequence).

The chain couples TRBV6-2 or TRBV6-3 to TRBJ2-7; D is undetermined. Germline CDR1 and CDR2: MNHEY and SVGEGT. The CDR3 is 11 amino acids. V was pared by 3 bases and J by 5 bases, with 5 bases between. The CDR3 reads CASSYPDEQYF. The CDR3 coding sequence is TGTGCCAGCAGTTATCCGGACGAGCAGTACTTC.

This clonotype turned up a few times. The V gene is TRBV7-2, the J gene TRBJ2-7; D is undetermined. The CDR3 has 14 residues. Germline-derived CDR1 and CDR2 are SGHTA and FQGNSA. Deletions cut 5 bases from V and 3 bases from J, with 14 bases between. The DNA for the CDR3 is TGTGCCAGCAGCCCGCGGAACACAGACTACGAGCAGTACTTC. This translates into CASSPRNTDYEQYF.

This clonotype turned up a few times. V usage is TRBV3-1 and J usage is TRBJ2-1; unclear D gene. Germline V gene data show CDR1 as LGHDT and CDR2 as YNNKEL (reference sequence). Trimming left V 2 bases short and J 9 bases short, with 11 bases between. The CDR3 length is 13 residues. Here the CDR3 DNA reads TGTGCCAGCAGCCAATTGGGGTGGACTGAGCAGTTCTTC. It translates to CASSQLGWTEQFF.

The V call is TRBV5-1, the J call TRBJ2-7, with 10 positions matching TRBD2. The germline V gene has CDR1 SGHRS and CDR2 YFSETQ. The CDR3 is made up of 17 amino acids. Trimming took 0 bases from V and 1 from J; bases not matched to a gene: 7. The CDR3 DNA follows: TGCGCCAGCAGCTTGGAAAGGCTAGCGGGAGCTTCCTACGAGCAGTACTTC. It translates to CASSLERLAGASYEQYF.

This chain joins TRBV12-3 or TRBV12-4 and TRBJ2-3, with D perhaps given as TRBD1 or TRBD2 (5 bases each). Trimming took 7 bases from V and 0 from J, leaving 17 bases between them. CDR3 length: 16 amino acids. The CDR3 DNA sequence: TGTGCCAGCAACAGGTGGGGAGATCCTAGCACAGATACGCAGTATTTT. It translates to CASNRWGDPSTDTQYF.

This clonotype was counted only a few times. This chain uses TRBV4-1 with TRBJ2-7; no clear D gene. The V gene lost 0 bases and the J gene lost 3 bases, with 9 bases spanning the gap. This CDR3 spans 14 amino acids. Germline CDR1 is MGHRA and CDR2 is YSYEKL. The chain's CDR3 is CASSQDVSFYEQYF. In nucleotides, the CDR3 is TGCGCCAGCAGCCAAGATGTCAGCTTCTACGAGCAGTACTTC.

This clonotype was seen only once. V usage is TRBV3-1 and J usage is TRBJ2-1, with D unresolved. CDR1 and CDR2 (germline): LGHDT, YNNKEL (reference sequence). The CDR3 sequence is 12 residues long. The V end lost 4 bases, the J end lost 9 bases, and 10 bases lay between the germline ends. The CDR3 protein is CASSRKLGEQFF. CDR3 coding DNA: TGTGCCAGCAGCCGGAAGTTGGGTGAGCAGTTCTTC.

CDR3 amino acids: CASTAGLAVNIQYF. CDR3 bases: TGTGCCAGCACCGCGGGACTAGCAGTAAACATTCAGTACTTC. The chain is built from TRBV5-6 and TRBJ2-4; TRBD2 agrees at 9 bases. CDR3 length: 14 amino acids. V dropped 6 bases and J dropped 6; count of bases not matched to a gene: 7. Germline V gene sequence: CDR1 SGHDT, CDR2 YYEEEE.